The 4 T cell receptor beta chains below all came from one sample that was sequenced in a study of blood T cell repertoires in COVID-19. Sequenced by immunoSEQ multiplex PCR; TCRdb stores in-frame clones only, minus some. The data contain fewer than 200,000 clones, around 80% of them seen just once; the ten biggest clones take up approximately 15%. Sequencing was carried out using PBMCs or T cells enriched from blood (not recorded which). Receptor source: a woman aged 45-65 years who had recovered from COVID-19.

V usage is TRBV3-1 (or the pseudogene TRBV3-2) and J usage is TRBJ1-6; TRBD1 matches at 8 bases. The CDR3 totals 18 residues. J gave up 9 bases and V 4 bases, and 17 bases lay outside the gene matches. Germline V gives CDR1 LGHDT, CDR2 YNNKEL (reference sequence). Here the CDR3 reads CASSPTPRPPTGVSPLHF. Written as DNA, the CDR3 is TGTGCCAGCAGCCCGACCCCAAGGCCACCGACAGGGGTTTCACCCCTCCACTTT.

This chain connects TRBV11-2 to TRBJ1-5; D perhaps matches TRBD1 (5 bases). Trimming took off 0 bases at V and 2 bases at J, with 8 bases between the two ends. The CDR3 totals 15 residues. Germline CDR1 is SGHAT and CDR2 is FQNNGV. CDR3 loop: CASSLDWGGNQPQHF. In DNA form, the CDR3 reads TGTGCCAGCAGCTTAGATTGGGGGGGCAATCAGCCCCAGCATTTT.

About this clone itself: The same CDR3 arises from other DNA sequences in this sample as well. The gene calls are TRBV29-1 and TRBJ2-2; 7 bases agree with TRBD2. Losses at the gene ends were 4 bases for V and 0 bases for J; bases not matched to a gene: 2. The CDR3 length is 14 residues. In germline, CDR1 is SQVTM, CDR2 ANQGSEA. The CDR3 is CSVGLAANTGELFF. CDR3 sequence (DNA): TGCAGCGTTGGCCTAGCGGCGAACACCGGGGAGCTGTTTTTT.

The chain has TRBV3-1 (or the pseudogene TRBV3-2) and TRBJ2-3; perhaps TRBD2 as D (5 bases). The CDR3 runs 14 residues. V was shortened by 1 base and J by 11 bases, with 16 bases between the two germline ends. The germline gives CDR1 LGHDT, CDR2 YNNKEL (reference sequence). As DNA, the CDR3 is TGTGCCAGCAGCCAAGTTGGTATGCCGGGGTGGCAGTATTTT. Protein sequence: CASSQVGMPGWQYF.